The entry below gives a single TCR beta chain sequence along with its context. Germline-derived CDR1 and CDR2 are SGHVS and FQNEAQ. Trimming pared 8 bases from V and 2 bases from J, leaving 16 bases between. CDR3 length: 14 amino acids. In the study's own analysis: Amplification with reference gene primers provided the estimates of nucleated cell counts. Clones were sequenced by immunoSEQ multiplex PCR, and TCRdb holds only the in-frame ones, with some missing. That table supplies the V and J calls and clone size; D and trimming were determined from the DNA. The sample carries about 230,000 clones, roughly 80% recorded once. This record comes from a study of blood T cell repertoires in COVID-19. Overall study: COVID-19 samples collected from the United States, Italy and Spain covered acute and convalescent phases. Nucleic acid was either cDNA or gDNA, and it came from T cells, B-cell-depleted T cells, or PBMCs.

The sample comprised peripheral blood. The source of this sequence is an older woman with active or convalescent COVID-19. J is TRBJ2-7 and V is TRBV7-8; D is possibly TRBD2 (5 bases). Here the CDR3 reads CASSEGRFPYEQYF. DNA for the CDR3: TGTGCCAGCTCCGAGGGCAGGTTCCCCTACGAGCAGTACTTC.